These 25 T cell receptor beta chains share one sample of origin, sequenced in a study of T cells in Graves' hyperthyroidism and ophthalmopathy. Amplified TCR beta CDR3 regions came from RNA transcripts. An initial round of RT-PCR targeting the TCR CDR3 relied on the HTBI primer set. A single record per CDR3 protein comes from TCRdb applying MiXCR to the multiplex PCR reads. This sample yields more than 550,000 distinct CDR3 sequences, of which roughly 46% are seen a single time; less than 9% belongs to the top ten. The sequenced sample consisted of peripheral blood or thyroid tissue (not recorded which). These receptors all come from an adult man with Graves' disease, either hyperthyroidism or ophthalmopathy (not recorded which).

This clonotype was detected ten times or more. The CDR3 DNA follows: TGTGCCAGCAGCCCAGGACAGGGGGCCTCCTATGGCTACACCTTC. Translated: CASSPGQGASYGYTF. The J gene is TRBJ1-2, the V gene TRBV7-9, with TRBD1 matching 11 bases. The V gene's germline CDR1 is SEHNR and CDR2 FQNEAQ (reference sequence). V trimming: 5 bases; J trimming: 4 bases; junction bases outside the gene matches: 6. The CDR3 spans 15 residues. Full variable domain (outside the CDR3, taken from reference TRBV7-9 and TRBJ1-2): DTGVSQNPRHKITKRGQNVTFRCDPISEHNRLYWYRQTLGQGPEFLTYFQNEAQLEKSRLLSDRFSAERPKGSFSTLEIQRTEQGDSAMYLCASSPGQGASYGYTFGSGTRLTVV.

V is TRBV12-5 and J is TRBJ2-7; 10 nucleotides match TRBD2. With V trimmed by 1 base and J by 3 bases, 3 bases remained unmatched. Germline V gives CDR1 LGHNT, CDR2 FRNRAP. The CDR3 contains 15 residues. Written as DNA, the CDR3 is TGTGCTAGTGGTTTGGCTGGGACTAGCGTCTACGAGCAGTACTTC. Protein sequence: CASGLAGTSVYEQYF.

The CDR3 DNA reads as TGCAGTGCCACTAAGGGGGGTAGGGTAAATGAAAAACTGTTTTTT. Amino acids: CSATKGGRVNEKLFF. V gene TRBV20-1 combines with J gene TRBJ1-4; maybe TRBD1 (6 bases). This CDR3 is 15 amino acids long. Germline assignment: CDR1 DFQATT and CDR2 SNEGSKA (reference sequence). Trimming removed 6 bases at V and 5 bases at J, with 19 bases between.

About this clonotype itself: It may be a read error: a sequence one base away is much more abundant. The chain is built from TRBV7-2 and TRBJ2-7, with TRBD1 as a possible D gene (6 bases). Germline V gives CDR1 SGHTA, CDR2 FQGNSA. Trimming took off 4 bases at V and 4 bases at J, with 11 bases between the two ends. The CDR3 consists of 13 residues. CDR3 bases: TGTGCCAGCAGCTACGAACAGGGTTACGAGCAGTACTTC. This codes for CASSYEQGYEQYF.

Here the CDR3 reads CATSRDKAGGTGGELFF. DNA of the CDR3: TGTGCCACCAGCAGAGATAAGGCGGGGGGGACAGGCGGGGAGCTGTTTTTT. The chain combines TRBV15 with TRBJ2-2; TRBD2 might be the D (9 bases). The CDR3 contains 17 residues. V was pared by 0 bases and J by 7 bases, with 18 bases between. CDR1 and CDR2 (germline): LNHNV, YYDKDF (reference sequence). The variable domain in full, with the rest retrieved from reference TRBV15 and TRBJ2-2, is DAMVIQNPRYQVTQFGKPVTLSCSQTLNHNVMYWYQQKSSQAPKLLFHYYDKDFNNEADTPDNFQSRRPNTSFCFLDIRSPGLGDTAMYLCATSRDKAGGTGGELFFGEGSRLTVL.

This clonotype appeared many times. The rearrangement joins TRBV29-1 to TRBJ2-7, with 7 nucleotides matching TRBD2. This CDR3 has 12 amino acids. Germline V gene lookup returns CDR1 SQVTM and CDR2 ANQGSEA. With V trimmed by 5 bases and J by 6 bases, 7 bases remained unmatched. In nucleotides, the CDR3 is TGCAGCGTTTTCGGCGGGAGCAGCGAGCAGTACTTC. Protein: CSVFGGSSEQYF.

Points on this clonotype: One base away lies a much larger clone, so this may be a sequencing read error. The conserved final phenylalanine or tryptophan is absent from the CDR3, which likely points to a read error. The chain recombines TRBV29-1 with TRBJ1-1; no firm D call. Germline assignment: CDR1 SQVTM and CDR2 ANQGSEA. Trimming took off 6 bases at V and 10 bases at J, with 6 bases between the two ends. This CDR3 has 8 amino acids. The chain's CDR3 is CSVLGAFL. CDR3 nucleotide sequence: TGCAGCGTCTTGGGAGCTTTCCTT.

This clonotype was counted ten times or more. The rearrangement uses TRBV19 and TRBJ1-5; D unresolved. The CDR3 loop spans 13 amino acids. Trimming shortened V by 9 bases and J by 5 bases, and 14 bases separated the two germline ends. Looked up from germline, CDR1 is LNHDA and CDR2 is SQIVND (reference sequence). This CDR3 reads CASQLRADQPQHF. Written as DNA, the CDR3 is TGTGCCAGCCAATTGAGGGCAGATCAGCCCCAGCATTTT.

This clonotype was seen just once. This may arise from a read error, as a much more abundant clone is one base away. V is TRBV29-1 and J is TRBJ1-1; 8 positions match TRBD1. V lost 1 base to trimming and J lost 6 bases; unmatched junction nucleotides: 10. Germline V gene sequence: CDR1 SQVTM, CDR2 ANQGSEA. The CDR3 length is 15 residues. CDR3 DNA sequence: TGCAGCGTTGAAGGGAGTCCAGGGGGCGGAGCTGAAGCTTTCTTT. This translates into CSVEGSPGGGAEAFF. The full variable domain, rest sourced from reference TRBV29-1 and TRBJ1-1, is SAVISQKPSRDICQRGTSLTIQCQVDSQVTMMFWYRQQPGQSLTLIATANQGSEATYESGFVIDKFPISRPNLTFSTLTVSNMSPEDSSIYLCSVEGSPGGGAEAFFGQGTRLTVV.

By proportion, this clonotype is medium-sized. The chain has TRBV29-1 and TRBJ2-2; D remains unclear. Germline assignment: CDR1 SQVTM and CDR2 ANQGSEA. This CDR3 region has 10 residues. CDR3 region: CGGQVGELFF. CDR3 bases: TGCGGTGGGCAGGTCGGGGAGCTGTTTTTT.

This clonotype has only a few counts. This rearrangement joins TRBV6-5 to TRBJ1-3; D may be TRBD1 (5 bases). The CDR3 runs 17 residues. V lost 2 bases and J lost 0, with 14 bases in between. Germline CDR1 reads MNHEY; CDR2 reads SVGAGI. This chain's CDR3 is CASSYDAGLSSGNTIYF. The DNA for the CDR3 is TGTGCCAGCAGTTACGACGCAGGGCTTAGCTCTGGAAACACCATATATTTT.

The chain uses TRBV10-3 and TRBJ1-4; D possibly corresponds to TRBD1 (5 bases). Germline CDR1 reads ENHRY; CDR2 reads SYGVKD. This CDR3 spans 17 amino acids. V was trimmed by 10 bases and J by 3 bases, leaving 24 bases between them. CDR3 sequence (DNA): TGTGCCAGCACCAGCGTTCTGCGGGACCCTCCTAATGAAAAACTGTTTTTT. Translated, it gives CASTSVLRDPPNEKLFF.

The CDR3 sequence is CASQDSRTNQPQHF. CDR3 nucleotides: TGTGCCAGCCAAGATAGCAGGACTAATCAGCCCCAGCATTTT. The genes are TRBV25-1 and TRBJ1-5, with D unresolved. The CDR3 has 14 residues. The V end was cut by 8 bases, the J end by 4 bases, with 15 bases between. Germline V gives CDR1 MGHDK, CDR2 SYGVNS.

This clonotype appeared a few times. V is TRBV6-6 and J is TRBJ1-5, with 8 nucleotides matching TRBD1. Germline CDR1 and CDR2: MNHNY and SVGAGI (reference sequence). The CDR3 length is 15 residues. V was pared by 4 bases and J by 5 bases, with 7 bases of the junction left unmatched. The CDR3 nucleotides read TGTGCCAGCAGTTTATCGCCAGGGGGCTATCAGCCCCAGCATTTT. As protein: CASSLSPGGYQPQHF.

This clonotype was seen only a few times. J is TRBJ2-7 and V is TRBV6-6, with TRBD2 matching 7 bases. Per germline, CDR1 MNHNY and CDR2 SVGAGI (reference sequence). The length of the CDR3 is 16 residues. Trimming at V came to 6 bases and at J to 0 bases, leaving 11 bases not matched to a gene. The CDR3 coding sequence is TGTGCCAGCAGCCAAGCGCCGGGCGGGAGCTCCTACGAGCAGTACTTC. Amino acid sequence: CASSQAPGGSSYEQYF.

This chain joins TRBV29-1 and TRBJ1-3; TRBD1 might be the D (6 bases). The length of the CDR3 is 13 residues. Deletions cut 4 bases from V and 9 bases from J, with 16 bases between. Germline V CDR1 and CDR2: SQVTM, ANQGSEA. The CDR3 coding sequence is TGCAGCGTTGGGGGGACACTTGGGAGCACCATATATTTT. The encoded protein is CSVGGTLGSTIYF.

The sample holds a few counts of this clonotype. As DNA, the CDR3 is TGTGCCAGCAGTCTCCGACTCTTCCAAACCCCTGGAAACACCATATATTTT. It translates to CASSLRLFQTPGNTIYF. The rearrangement uses TRBV2 and TRBJ1-3; D gene ambiguous. The length of the CDR3 is 17 residues. Germline CDR1 reads SNHLY; CDR2 reads FYNNEI. V shed 5 bases and J shed 2 bases, with 19 bases lying between them.

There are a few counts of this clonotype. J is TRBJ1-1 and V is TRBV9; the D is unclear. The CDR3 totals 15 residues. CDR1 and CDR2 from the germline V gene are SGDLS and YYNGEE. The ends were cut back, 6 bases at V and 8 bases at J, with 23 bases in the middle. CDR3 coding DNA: TGTGCCAGCAACCTAGACGGTGCAGTGGGGTCGGAAGCTTTCTTT. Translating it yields CASNLDGAVGSEAFF. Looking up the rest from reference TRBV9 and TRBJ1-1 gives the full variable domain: DSGVTQTPKHLITATGQRVTLRCSPRSGDLSVYWYQQSLDQGLQFLIQYYNGEERAKGNILERFSAQQFPDLHSELNLSSLELGDSALYFCASNLDGAVGSEAFFGQGTRLTVV.

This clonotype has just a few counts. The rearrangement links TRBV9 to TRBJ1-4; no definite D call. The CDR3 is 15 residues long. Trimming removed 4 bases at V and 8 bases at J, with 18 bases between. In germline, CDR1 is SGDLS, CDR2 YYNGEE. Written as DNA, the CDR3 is TGTGCCAGCAGCCCACCGGATGGGTATACGGAAAAACTGTTTTTT. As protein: CASSPPDGYTEKLFF.

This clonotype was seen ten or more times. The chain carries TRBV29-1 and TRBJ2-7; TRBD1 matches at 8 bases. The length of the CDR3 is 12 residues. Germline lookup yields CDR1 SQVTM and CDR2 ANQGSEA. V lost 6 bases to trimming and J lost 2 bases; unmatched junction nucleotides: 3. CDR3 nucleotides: TGCAGCGTCTCGACAGGGGCCTACGAGCAGTACTTC. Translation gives CSVSTGAYEQYF.

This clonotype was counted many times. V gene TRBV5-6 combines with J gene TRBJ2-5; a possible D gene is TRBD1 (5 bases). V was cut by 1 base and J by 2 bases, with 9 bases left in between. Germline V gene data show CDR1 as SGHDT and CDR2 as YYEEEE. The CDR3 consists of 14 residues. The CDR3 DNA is TGTGCCAGCAGCTTGAGGGGAAATCAAGAGACCCAGTACTTC. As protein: CASSLRGNQETQYF.

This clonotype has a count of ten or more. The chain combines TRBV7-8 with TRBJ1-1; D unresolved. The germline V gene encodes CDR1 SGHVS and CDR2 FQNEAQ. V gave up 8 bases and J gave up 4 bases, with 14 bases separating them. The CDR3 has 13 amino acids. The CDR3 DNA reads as TGTGCCAGCGGGAGACGGGTGGGCACTGAAGCTTTCTTT. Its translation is CASGRRVGTEAFF.

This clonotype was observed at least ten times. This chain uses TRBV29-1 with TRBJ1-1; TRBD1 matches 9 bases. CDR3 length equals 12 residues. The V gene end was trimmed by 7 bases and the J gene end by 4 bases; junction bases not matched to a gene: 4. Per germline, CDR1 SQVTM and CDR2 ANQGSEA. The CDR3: CSGGQGFTEAFF. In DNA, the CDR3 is TGCAGCGGAGGACAGGGGTTCACTGAAGCTTTCTTT. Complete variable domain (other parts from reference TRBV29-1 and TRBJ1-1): SAVISQKPSRDICQRGTSLTIQCQVDSQVTMMFWYRQQPGQSLTLIATANQGSEATYESGFVIDKFPISRPNLTFSTLTVSNMSPEDSSIYLCSGGQGFTEAFFGQGTRLTVV.

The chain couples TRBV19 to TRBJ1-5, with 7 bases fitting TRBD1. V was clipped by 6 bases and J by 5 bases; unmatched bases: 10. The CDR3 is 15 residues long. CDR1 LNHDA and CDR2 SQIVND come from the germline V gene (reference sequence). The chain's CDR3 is CASSHEGQSYQPQHF. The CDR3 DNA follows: TGTGCCAGTAGCCATGAGGGACAGAGCTATCAGCCCCAGCATTTT.

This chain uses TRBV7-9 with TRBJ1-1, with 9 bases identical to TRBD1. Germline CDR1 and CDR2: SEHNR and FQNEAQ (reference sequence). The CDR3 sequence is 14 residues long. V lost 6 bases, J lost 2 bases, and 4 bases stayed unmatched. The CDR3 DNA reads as TGTGCCAGCAGGAAACAGGGGGCTAACACTGAAGCTTTCTTT. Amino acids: CASRKQGANTEAFF.